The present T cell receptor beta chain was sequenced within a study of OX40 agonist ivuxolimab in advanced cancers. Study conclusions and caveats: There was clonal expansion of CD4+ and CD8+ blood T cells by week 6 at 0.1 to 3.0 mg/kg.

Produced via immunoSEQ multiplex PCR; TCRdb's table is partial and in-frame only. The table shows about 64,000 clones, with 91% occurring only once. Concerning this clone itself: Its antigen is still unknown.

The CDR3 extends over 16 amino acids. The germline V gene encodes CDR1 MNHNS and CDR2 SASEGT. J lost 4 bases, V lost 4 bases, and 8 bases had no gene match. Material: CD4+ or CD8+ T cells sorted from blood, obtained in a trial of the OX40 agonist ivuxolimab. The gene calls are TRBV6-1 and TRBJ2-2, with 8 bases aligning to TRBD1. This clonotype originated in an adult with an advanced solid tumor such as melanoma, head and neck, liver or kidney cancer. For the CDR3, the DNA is TGTGCCAGCAGTGCCGGGTCAGGGGGCTTCACCGGGGAGCTGTTTTTT. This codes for CASSAGSGGFTGELFF.